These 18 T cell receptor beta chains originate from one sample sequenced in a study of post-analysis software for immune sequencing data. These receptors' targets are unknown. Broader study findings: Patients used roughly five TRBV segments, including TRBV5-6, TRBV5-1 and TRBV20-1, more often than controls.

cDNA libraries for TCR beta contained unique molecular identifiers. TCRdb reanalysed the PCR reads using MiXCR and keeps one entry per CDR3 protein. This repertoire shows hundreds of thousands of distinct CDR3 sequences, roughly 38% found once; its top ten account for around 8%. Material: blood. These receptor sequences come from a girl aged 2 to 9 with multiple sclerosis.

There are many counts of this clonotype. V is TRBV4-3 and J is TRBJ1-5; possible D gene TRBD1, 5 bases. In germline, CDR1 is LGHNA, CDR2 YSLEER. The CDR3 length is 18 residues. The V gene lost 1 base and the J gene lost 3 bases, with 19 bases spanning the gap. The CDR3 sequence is CASSQVLPGPGDNQPQHF. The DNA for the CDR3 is TGCGCCAGCAGCCAAGTTCTACCGGGACCCGGGGACAATCAGCCCCAGCATTTT.

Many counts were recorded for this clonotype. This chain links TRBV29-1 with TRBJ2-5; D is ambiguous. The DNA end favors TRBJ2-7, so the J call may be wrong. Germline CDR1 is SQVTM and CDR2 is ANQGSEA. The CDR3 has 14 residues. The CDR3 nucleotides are TGCAGCGTTGAAACCCTAGACACGGCAGGCGAGCAGTACTTC. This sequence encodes CSVETLDTAGEQYF.

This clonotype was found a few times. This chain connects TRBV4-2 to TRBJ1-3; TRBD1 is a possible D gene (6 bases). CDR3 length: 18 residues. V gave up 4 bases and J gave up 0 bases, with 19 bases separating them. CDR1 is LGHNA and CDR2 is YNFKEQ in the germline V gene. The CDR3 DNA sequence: TGTGCCAGCAGCCTTAGGGGGGCAGACGCCCTCTCTGGAAACACCATATATTTT. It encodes CASSLRGADALSGNTIYF.

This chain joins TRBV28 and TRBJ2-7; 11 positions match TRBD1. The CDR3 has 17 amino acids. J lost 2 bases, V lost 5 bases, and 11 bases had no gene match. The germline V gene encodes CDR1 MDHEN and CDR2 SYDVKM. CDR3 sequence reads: CASSIQEDRGRPYEQYF. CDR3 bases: TGTGCCAGCAGTATTCAAGAGGACAGGGGGCGCCCCTACGAGCAGTACTTC.

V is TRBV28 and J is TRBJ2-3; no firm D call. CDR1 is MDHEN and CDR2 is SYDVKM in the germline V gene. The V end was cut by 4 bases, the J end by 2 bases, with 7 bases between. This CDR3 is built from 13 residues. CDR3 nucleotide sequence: TGTGCCAGCAGTTCCAGCCACACAGATACGCAGTATTTT. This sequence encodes CASSSSHTDTQYF.

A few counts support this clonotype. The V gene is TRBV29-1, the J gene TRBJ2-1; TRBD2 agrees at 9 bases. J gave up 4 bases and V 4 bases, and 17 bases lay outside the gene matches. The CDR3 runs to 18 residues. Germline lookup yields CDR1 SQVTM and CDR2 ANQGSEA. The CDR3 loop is CSVARGGRGFRGYNEQFF. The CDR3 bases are TGCAGCGTTGCTCGTGGCGGGAGGGGGTTTCGCGGATACAATGAGCAGTTCTTC.

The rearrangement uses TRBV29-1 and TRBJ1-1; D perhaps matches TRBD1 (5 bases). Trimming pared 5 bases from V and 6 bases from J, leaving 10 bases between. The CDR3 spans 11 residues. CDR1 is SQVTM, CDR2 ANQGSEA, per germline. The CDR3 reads CSVRGSSEAFF. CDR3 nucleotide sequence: TGCAGCGTTAGGGGCAGCTCTGAAGCTTTCTTT. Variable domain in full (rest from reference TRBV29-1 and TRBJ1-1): SAVISQKPSRDICQRGTSLTIQCQVDSQVTMMFWYRQQPGQSLTLIATANQGSEATYESGFVIDKFPISRPNLTFSTLTVSNMSPEDSSIYLCSVRGSSEAFFGQGTRLTVV.

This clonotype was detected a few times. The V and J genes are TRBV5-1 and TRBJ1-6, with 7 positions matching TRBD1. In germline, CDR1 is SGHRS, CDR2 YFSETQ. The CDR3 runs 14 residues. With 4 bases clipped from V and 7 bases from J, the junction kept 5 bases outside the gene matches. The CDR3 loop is CASSVQGGNSPLHF. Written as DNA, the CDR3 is TGCGCCAGCAGCGTTCAGGGGGGAAATTCACCCCTCCACTTT.

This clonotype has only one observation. The DNA for the CDR3 is TGCGCCAGCAGCTACCGAGGAGGGGCCTCCTCCTACAATGAGCAGTTCTTC. Translating it yields CASSYRGGASSYNEQFF. The chain combines TRBV5-1 with TRBJ2-1; D perhaps matches TRBD2 (6 bases). Per the germline V gene, CDR1 is SGHRS and CDR2 is YFSETQ. Trimming left V 3 bases short and J 0 bases short, with 16 bases between. The CDR3 covers 17 residues.

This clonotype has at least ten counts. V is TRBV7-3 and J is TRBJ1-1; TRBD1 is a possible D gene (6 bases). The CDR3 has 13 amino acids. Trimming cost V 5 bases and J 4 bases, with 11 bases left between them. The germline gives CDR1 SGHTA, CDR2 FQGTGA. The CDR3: CASSRRGGTEAFF. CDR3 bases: TGTGCCAGCAGCCGGAGAGGGGGCACTGAAGCTTTCTTT. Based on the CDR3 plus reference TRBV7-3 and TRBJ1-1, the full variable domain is GAGVSQTPSNKVTEKGKYVELRCDPISGHTALYWYRQSLGQGPEFLIYFQGTGAADDSGLPNDRFFAVRPEGSVSTLKIQRTERGDSAVYLCASSRRGGTEAFFGQGTRLTVV.

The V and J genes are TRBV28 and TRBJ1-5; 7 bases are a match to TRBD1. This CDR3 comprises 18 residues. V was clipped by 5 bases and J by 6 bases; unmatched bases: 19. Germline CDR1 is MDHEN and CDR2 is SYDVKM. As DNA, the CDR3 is TGTGCCAGCAGTCCTACTCCCGGGAGACAGGGTTTTGGTCAGCCCCAGCATTTT. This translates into CASSPTPGRQGFGQPQHF.

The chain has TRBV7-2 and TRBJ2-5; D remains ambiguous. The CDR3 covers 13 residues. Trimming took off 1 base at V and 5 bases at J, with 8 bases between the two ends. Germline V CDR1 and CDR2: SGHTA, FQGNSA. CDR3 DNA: TGTGCCAGCAGCTTAGGTGACGGGGAGACCCAGTACTTC. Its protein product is CASSLGDGETQYF.

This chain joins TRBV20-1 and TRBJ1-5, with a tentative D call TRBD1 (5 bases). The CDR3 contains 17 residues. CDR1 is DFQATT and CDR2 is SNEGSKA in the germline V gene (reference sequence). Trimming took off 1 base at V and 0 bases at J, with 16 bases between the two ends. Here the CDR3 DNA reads TGCAGTGCTAGAGCCCCCCGGACACTGAATAGCAATCAGCCCCAGCATTTT. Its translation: CSARAPRTLNSNQPQHF.

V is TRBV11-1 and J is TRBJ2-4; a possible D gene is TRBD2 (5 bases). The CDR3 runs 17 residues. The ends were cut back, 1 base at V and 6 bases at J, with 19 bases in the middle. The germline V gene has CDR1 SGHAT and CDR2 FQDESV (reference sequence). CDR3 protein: CASSLDARTATLNIQYF. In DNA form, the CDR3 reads TGTGCCAGCAGCTTAGACGCGCGGACTGCAACTTTAAACATTCAGTACTTC.

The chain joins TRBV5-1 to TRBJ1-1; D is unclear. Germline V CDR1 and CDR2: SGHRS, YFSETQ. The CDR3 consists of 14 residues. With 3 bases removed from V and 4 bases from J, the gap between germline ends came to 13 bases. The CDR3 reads CASSSAEGLTEAFF. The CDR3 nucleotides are TGCGCCAGCAGCTCGGCGGAAGGCCTCACTGAAGCTTTCTTT.

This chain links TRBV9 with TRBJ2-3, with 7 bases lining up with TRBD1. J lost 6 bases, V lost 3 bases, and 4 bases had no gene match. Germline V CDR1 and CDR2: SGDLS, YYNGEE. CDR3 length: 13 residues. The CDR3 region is CASSEGQTDTQYF. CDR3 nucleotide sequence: TGTGCCAGCAGCGAGGGACAGACGGATACGCAGTATTTT.

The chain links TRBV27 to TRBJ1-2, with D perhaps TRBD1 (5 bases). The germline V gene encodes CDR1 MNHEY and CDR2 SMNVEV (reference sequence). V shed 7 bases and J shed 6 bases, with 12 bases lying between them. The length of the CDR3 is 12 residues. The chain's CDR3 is CASKRGEDGYTF. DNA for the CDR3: TGTGCCAGCAAACGAGGGGAGGATGGCTACACCTTC.

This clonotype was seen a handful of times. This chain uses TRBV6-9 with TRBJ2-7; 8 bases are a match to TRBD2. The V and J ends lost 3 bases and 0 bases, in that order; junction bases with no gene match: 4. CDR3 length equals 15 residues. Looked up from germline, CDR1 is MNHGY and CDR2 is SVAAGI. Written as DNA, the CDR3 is TGTGCCAGCAGTTACCCAGCGGGAGCCTCCTACGAGCAGTACTTC. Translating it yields CASSYPAGASYEQYF.